Below, 3 T cell receptor beta chains from the same sample are listed, as sequenced in a study of CD8 T cells in Susac syndrome. RNA amounts of about 0.5 to 1 ug underwent reverse transcription with random hexamers. TCRdb called the immunoSEQ multiplex PCR reads again in MiXCR, with one record for every CDR3 protein. The data hold some 110,000 distinct CDR3 sequences, with approximately 93% observed a single time. Sample: CD8+ T cells from PBMCs. These receptor sequences come from a human donor with Susac syndrome.

The chain is built from TRBV20-1 and TRBJ1-4; perhaps TRBD1 as D (5 bases). Trimming took off 3 bases at V and 5 bases at J, with 10 bases between the two ends. Per the germline V gene, CDR1 is DFQATT and CDR2 is SNEGSKA (reference sequence). CDR3 length: 13 residues. The CDR3 protein is CSARWGVNEKLFF. The CDR3 coding sequence is TGCAGTGCTAGGTGGGGGGTAAATGAAAAACTGTTTTTT.

The chain uses TRBV12-3 or TRBV12-4 and TRBJ2-2, with D perhaps assigned TRBD1 or TRBD2 (5 bases each). The CDR3 extends over 15 amino acids. The V and J ends lost 4 bases and 0 bases respectively, with 9 bases between them. The CDR3 nucleotides are TGTGCCAGCAGTTCGCAGGGAGCGAACACCGGGGAGCTGTTTTTT. Its translation is CASSSQGANTGELFF.

The V call is TRBV7-9, the J call TRBJ1-2, with no clear D. The CDR3 covers 14 residues. From germline, CDR1 is SEHNR and CDR2 FQNEAQ (reference sequence). Trimming took 5 bases from V and 6 from J, leaving 16 bases between them. The DNA for the CDR3 is TGTGCCAGCAGCCCCCCCCGACGGCTGGATGGCTACACCTTC. Amino acids: CASSPPRRLDGYTF.